The rows below give T cell receptor beta chains drawn from one sample of a study of blood T cell repertoires in COVID-19. Here immunoSEQ multiplex PCR was the method, and the copy in TCRdb shows in-frame clones only, minus some. The data contain about 200,000 clones, about 83% of them singletons. Material for sequencing was peripheral blood. These receptors were taken from a woman aged 40-49 years with active or convalescent COVID-19. The CDR3 runs from the conserved cysteine through the conserved F or W. D genes are given only for firm matches.

V gene: TRBV2; D gene: -; CDR3 length: 11; CDR3 protein: CASRRVDTQYF
V gene: TRBV12-5; D gene: TRBD1; CDR3 length: 17; CDR3 protein: CASGLYTPTGGVSVAFF
V gene: TRBV5-4; D gene: TRBD1; CDR3 length: 14; CDR3 protein: CASTGTGRYSEAFF
V gene: TRBV9; D gene: TRBD2; CDR3 length: 17; CDR3 protein: CASSAVKRGGSTDTQYF
V gene: TRBV6-6; D gene: -; CDR3 length: 14; CDR3 protein: CASSYSRQLYGYTF
V gene: TRBV30; D gene: -; CDR3 length: 16; CDR3 protein: CAWSSGFGFLNTEAFF
V gene: TRBV11-2; D gene: -; CDR3 length: 17; CDR3 protein: CASSLDILKRAKNIQYF
V gene: TRBV23-1; D gene: TRBD1; CDR3 length: 16; CDR3 protein: CASGYPRDRLWSKAFF
V gene: TRBV19; D gene: TRBD1; CDR3 length: 15; CDR3 protein: CASSNPGQGSYEQYF
V gene: TRBV7-9; D gene: -; CDR3 length: 13; CDR3 protein: CASSEGIQNIQYF